This T cell receptor beta chain was identified during a study of Graves' ophthalmopathy and Graves' hyperthyroidism. The table lists this clonotype with a few counts. The CDR3 sequence is 14 residues long. Germline V lookup: CDR1 MNHEY, CDR2 SMNVEV (reference sequence). V was clipped by 5 bases and J by 7 bases, with 15 bases between them. The TCR beta CDR3 regions underwent amplification from RNA transcripts. First-round RT-PCR used HTBI primers; second-round multiplex PCR followed. Each CDR3 protein is one row after TCRdb ran MiXCR on the multiplex PCR reads. The top ten clones hold approximately 46% of a sample with around 670,000 distinct CDR3 sequences, about 44% of them seen once.

The source of this sequence is an adult man with Graves' ophthalmopathy. The rearrangement joins TRBV27 to TRBJ1-5; D might be TRBD1 (5 bases). The sample taken for sequencing was peripheral blood. The DNA for the CDR3 is TGTGCCAGCAGTCCATACGGTGGGGGACAGCCCCAGCATTTT. Its protein is CASSPYGGGQPQHF.